This T cell receptor (beta chain) came from a study of blood T cells in healthy people across ages. As to this clonotype: Antigen specificity is unknown.

A sample-barcoded 5' primer and a J-beta primer mix were used in a second PCR of roughly 7 to 11 cycles. TCRdb re-derived calls from the 5' RACE reads in MiXCR, one entry per CDR3 protein. The table lists roughly 800,000 distinct CDR3 sequences, roughly 25% of them singletons. This CDR3 spans 12 amino acids. Trimming took 8 bases from V and 3 from J; bases not matched to a gene: 7. Germline-derived CDR1 and CDR2 are SQVTM and ANQGSEA. Study-wide results and limits: Donor CMV status was unknown, possibly confounding expanded clonotype changes. Investigators treated diversity estimates from one million T cells as underestimates.

These records were also assigned to another study, of T cells of mothers and their children. According to that study: Samples were provided by three healthy Caucasian mothers and their six children. Detection of persistent microchimeric T cell clones did not occur.

The genes are TRBV29-1 and TRBJ2-7; 7 nucleotides match TRBD1. Material: blood. The source of this sequence is a boy younger than 18 in good health. CDR3 nucleotide sequence: TGCAGCACAGTGACAGGGCGCTACGAGCAGTACTTC. Its protein product is CSTVTGRYEQYF.